The source of this T cell receptor beta chain is a study of cytomegalovirus exposure and HLA in healthy donors. Findings and caveats of the study: Many donors carried some public TCRs, although rarity characterized most TCR sequences. According to the study, 160 or so TCR beta chains were cytomegalovirus-associated.

As for this clone: Its antigen is still unknown.

The CDR3 has 14 amino acids. Germline CDR1 SGHRS, CDR2 YFSETQ. V was pared by 4 bases and J by 4 bases, with 6 bases of the junction left unmatched. The PCR had 60 Vbeta and 13 Jbeta primers. Some clones are missing from TCRdb's copy, which holds only in-frame ones; the method was immunoSEQ multiplex PCR. The table records around 62,000 clones, 80% to 90% of them present only once. Although they were nominally healthy when sampled, donors likely had unrecorded immune exposures. The sequenced sample consisted of PBMCs. The chain employs TRBV5-1 and TRBJ1-1, with 8 bases fitting TRBD1. The source is a woman between 25 and 40 years old in good health and CMV-seronegative. The CDR3 DNA reads as TGCGCCAGCAGCACGAAAACAGGGGGCACTGAAGCTTTCTTT. Amino acids: CASSTKTGGTEAFF.